This TCR beta chain was identified in a study of shared clonotypes between healthy human individuals. Study details: With ages of 18 to 49, the donors were two women and three men. The study's findings and limits: A small donor pool kept down the genetic and exposure-history diversity that was represented.

This CDR3 region has 14 residues. Germline CDR1 reads SGHDT; CDR2 reads YYEEEE. Trimming took off 5 bases at V and 2 bases at J, with 13 bases between the two ends. Assay: immunoSEQ multiplex PCR; the TCRdb copy retains only in-frame clones and omits some. The top ten hold 1.5% to 2% of the sample, which has 740,000 or so clones, roughly 73% seen once. Of note for this clone: Its antigen is not known.

All participating donors were Caucasian adults from Nashville, Tennessee. The split of CD4+ cells yielded CD45RA+ naive and CD45RA-negative memory subsets. The specimen sequenced was memory CD4+ T cells sorted from blood. This sample's subset: CD45RA-negative fraction. This chain uses TRBV5-6 with TRBJ1-1; TRBD1 might be the D (5 bases). The TCR was taken from a woman in her 30s in good health. CDR3 region: CASSGQGTNTEAFF. Written as DNA, the CDR3 is TGTGCCAGCAGTGGGCAGGGAACCAACACTGAAGCTTTCTTT.